These T cell receptor beta chains were read from a single sample in a study of T cells in localized non-small cell lung cancer. The table came from immunoSEQ multiplex PCR; TCRdb's copy has only in-frame clones and leaves some out. The data contain around 80,000 clones, over 70% of them seen just once; the ten biggest clones take up 15% to 20%. This specimen was PBMCs, taken before any cancer treatment. These receptors all come from a man aged 40 to 69 with stage II squamous cell lung carcinoma. Both conserved end residues are part of each CDR3. A D gene is named only where the DNA matches it firmly. Clone size appears in some rows only: once, few, many, or a class for an expanded clone.

d_call clone_size j_call v_call cdr3_nt cdr3_aa
NA few TRBJ1-1 TRBV6-6 TGTGCCAGCAGTTCGGACGGCGGACTCGCTTTCTTT CASSSDGGLAFF
TRBD1 NA TRBJ2-2 TRBV2 TGTGCCAGCAGTGAGACGCCAGGGGGAACCGGGGAGCTGTTTTTT CASSETPGGTGELFF
TRBD1 NA TRBJ1-5 TRBV30 TGTGCCTGGACTCAACAGGGGGGCAATCAGCCCCAGCATTTT CAWTQQGGNQPQHF
TRBD1 NA TRBJ1-1 TRBV2 TGTGCCAGCAGGTATCGAACAGGGGGGACTGAAGCTTTCTTT CASRYRTGGTEAFF
TRBD1 NA TRBJ1-5 TRBV2 TGTGCCAGCAGTTCCGGGACAGGGGCAATTAGGCAGCCCCAGCATTTT CASSSGTGAIRQPQHF
TRBD1 NA TRBJ2-1 TRBV27 TGTGCCAGCAGTACCGGGACAGGGCCCTACAATGAGCAGTTCTTC CASSTGTGPYNEQFF
TRBD1 few TRBJ2-1 TRBV2 TGTGCCAGCAGTTTCGACAGGGGTTGGAATGAGCAGTTCTTC CASSFDRGWNEQFF
NA NA TRBJ1-5 TRBV2 TGTGCCAGCGTATGGCAGAAAGGCAATCAGCCCCAGCATTTT CASVWQKGNQPQHF
TRBD1 once TRBJ2-7 TRBV7-3 TGTGCCAGCAGCTCACAGGGACAGGACTACGAGCAGTACTTC CASSSQGQDYEQYF
TRBD2 NA TRBJ2-1 TRBV4-2 TGTGCCAGCAGCCAAGAGTCGGGACTAGCGAGCTCCTACAATGAGCAGTTCTTC CASSQESGLASSYNEQFF
NA NA TRBJ1-1 TRBV25-1 TGTGCCAGCCTGGGGGGCGCCTTGAACACTGAAGCTTTCTTT CASLGGALNTEAFF
NA NA TRBJ2-1 TRBV7-2 TGTGCCAGCAGCTTATCCGCACTACTCAACAATGAGCAGTTCTTC CASSLSALLNNEQFF
NA NA TRBJ1-5 TRBV18 TGTGCCAGCTCACCAAACGAAAGCAATCAGCCCCAGCATTTT CASSPNESNQPQHF
NA NA TRBJ2-5 TRBV7-2 TGTGCCAGCAGCCCGTTTTCGGCCCGAGAGACCCAGTACTTC CASSPFSARETQYF
TRBD2 NA TRBJ2-5 TRBV5-4 TGTGCCAGCAGCCCGGGACTAGCGGGGGGGCCGGAGGAGACCCAGTACTTC CASSPGLAGGPEETQYF
TRBD2 NA TRBJ2-7 TRBV7-8 TGTGCCAGCAAACTAGCGGGACACTCCTACGAGCAGTACTTC CASKLAGHSYEQYF
NA NA TRBJ1-4 TRBV2 TGTGCCAGCAGTGTAGGGAGGTTGAATGAAAAACTGTTTTTT CASSVGRLNEKLFF
NA NA TRBJ1-2 TRBV11-2 TGTGCCAGCAGCTTAAAAAATCAAGGGCATGGCTACACCTTC CASSLKNQGHGYTF
NA NA TRBJ2-3 TRBV28 TGTGCCAGCAACCGACGAGGGACAGATACGCAGTATTTT CASNRRGTDTQYF
NA NA TRBJ2-7 TRBV27 TGTGCCAGCAGTTTAGGGGGCCACGAGCAGTACTTC CASSLGGHEQYF
TRBD1 NA TRBJ1-2 TRBV5-1 TGCGCCAGCAGCTTGGAAGGAGGAGGGGGCAGCTATGGCTACACCTTC CASSLEGGGGSYGYTF
TRBD2 few TRBJ2-5 TRBV19 TGTGCCAGTAGTATAGCGGGGGGGTTCGGCGAGACCCAGTACTTC CASSIAGGFGETQYF
NA NA TRBJ2-7 TRBV6-5 TGTGCCAGCAGAGCCGACCGGGCGCCGTCCTACGAGCAGTACTTC CASRADRAPSYEQYF
NA NA TRBJ2-4 TRBV6-1 TGTGCCAGCAGTGATGGAGCCGACCTGGACATTCAGTACTTC CASSDGADLDIQYF
NA NA TRBJ2-5 TRBV9 TGTGCCAGCAGCGATGGGTTAGAGACCCAGTACTTC CASSDGLETQYF
TRBD2 NA TRBJ2-3 TRBV30 TGTGCCTGGAGACTAGCGGGACGAGATACGCAGTATTTT CAWRLAGRDTQYF
TRBD1 NA TRBJ1-2 TRBV5-5 TGTGCCAGCAGCCCCGCGGGACAGGGGGCGACCTATGGCTACACCTTC CASSPAGQGATYGYTF
NA NA TRBJ2-3 TRBV14 TGTGCCAGCAGCCCCGGGGGCCCAGATACGCAGTATTTT CASSPGGPDTQYF
TRBD1 NA TRBJ2-3 TRBV5-1 TGCGCCAGCAGGCCCGGACAGGGGACAGATACGCAGTATTTT CASRPGQGTDTQYF
NA NA TRBJ2-5 TRBV19 TGTGCCAGTAGGCAGGTAGGAGAGACCCAGTACTTC CASRQVGETQYF
NA NA TRBJ1-5 TRBV10-3 TGTGCCAGCCATCAGCCCCAGCATTTT CASHQPQHF
NA NA TRBJ2-7 TRBV7-9 TGTGCCAGCAGCTCAGGACTGGCAGTTGATTTC CASSSGLAVDF
NA NA TRBJ1-2 TRBV28 TGTGCCAGCAGTCGGTCCAGGTGGGCGGATGGCTACACCTTC CASSRSRWADGYTF